Below are 20 T cell receptor beta chains sequenced from a single sample in a study of blood T cell repertoires in COVID-19. Profiling relied on immunoSEQ multiplex PCR, and the TCRdb table lists in-frame clones only, not all of them. The repertoire has some 66,000 clones, roughly nine tenths of them found once; the top ten carry about 7.3%. The sequencing input was peripheral blood. The source is a human donor in a cohort sampled during active COVID-19.

This chain uses TRBV4-3 with TRBJ2-5; 7 nucleotides align to TRBD2. This CDR3 is 15 amino acids long. Germline V gives CDR1 LGHNA, CDR2 YSLEER. V lost 0 bases and J lost 4; bases outside the gene matches: 5. Here the CDR3 reads CASSQDSGLPETQYF. CDR3 coding DNA: TGCGCCAGCAGCCAAGATAGCGGGCTTCCAGAGACCCAGTACTTC.

The chain has TRBV7-3 and TRBJ2-1, with 11 bases matching TRBD2. CDR1 and CDR2 (germline): SGHTA, FQGTGA. V gave up 5 bases and J gave up 8 bases; unmatched junction bases: 11. This CDR3 is 16 amino acids long. For the CDR3, the DNA is TGTGCCAGCAGCAATATGGGACTAGCGGCCGACGATGAGCAGTTCTTC. Translated: CASSNMGLAADDEQFF.

This clone was counted once. The chain recombines TRBV30 with TRBJ1-3; D gene uncertain. Germline CDR1 is GTSNPN and CDR2 is SVGIG (reference sequence). CDR3 length: 14 residues. V lost 0 bases, J lost 4 bases, and 10 bases lay in between. The CDR3 nucleotides are TGTGCCTGGAGTGTAGGAACAGCCGGAAACACCATATATTTT. Residues: CAWSVGTAGNTIYF.

The chain combines TRBV7-9 with TRBJ1-2; D may be TRBD1 (6 bases). The CDR3 extends over 13 amino acids. V lost 5 bases and J lost 2, with 9 bases in between. CDR1 is SEHNR and CDR2 is FQNEAQ in the germline V gene (reference sequence). CDR3 residues: CASSLGGNYGYTF. The DNA of the CDR3 is TGTGCCAGCAGCCTTGGGGGCAACTATGGCTACACCTTC. Full variable domain (missing parts from reference TRBV7-9 and TRBJ1-2): DTGVSQNPRHKITKRGQNVTFRCDPISEHNRLYWYRQTLGQGPEFLTYFQNEAQLEKSRLLSDRFSAERPKGSFSTLEIQRTEQGDSAMYLCASSLGGNYGYTFGSGTRLTVV.

The chain is built from TRBV4-2 and TRBJ2-5, with D perhaps TRBD2 (6 bases). The germline V gene encodes CDR1 LGHNA and CDR2 YNFKEQ. The CDR3 has 16 residues. Trimming took 0 bases from V and 3 from J, leaving 14 bases between them. This chain's CDR3 is CASSQETAGMEETQYF. The CDR3 DNA reads TGTGCCAGCAGCCAAGAAACAGCGGGTATGGAAGAGACCCAGTACTTC.

This clone was counted only a few times. This rearrangement joins TRBV24-1 to TRBJ2-3; D uncertain. Germline V gene data show CDR1 as KGHDR and CDR2 as SFDVKD. This CDR3 has 13 residues. The V and J ends lost 4 bases and 0 bases respectively, with 4 bases between them. As DNA, the CDR3 is TGTGCCACCAGTGACCAGAGCACAGATACGCAGTATTTT. Residues: CATSDQSTDTQYF.

This clone turned up a few times. The V and J genes are TRBV6-2 or TRBV6-3 and TRBJ2-7, with a possible D match to TRBD2 (6 bases). CDR1 is MNHEY and CDR2 is SVGEGT in the germline V gene. This CDR3 has 13 amino acids. Trimming left V 4 bases short and J 2 bases short, with 9 bases between. The CDR3 coding sequence is TGTGCCAGCAGTTTGGAGGGGACCTACGAGCAGTACTTC. Protein product: CASSLEGTYEQYF.

The CDR3 nucleotides are TGCGCCAGCAGCTTGTCCTTGACGCCGGGGAGGGAGACCCAGTACTTC. It yields the protein CASSLSLTPGRETQYF. The chain combines TRBV5-1 with TRBJ2-5; D is perhaps TRBD2 (6 bases). The CDR3 extends over 16 amino acids. The V gene lost 1 base and the J gene lost 5 bases, with 18 bases spanning the gap. Germline values: CDR1 SGHRS, CDR2 YFSETQ.

The CDR3: CASSPRYTYEQYF. CDR3 DNA sequence: TGTGCCAGCAGTCCCCGATACACCTACGAGCAGTACTTC. The genes are TRBV6-5 and TRBJ2-7; D not resolved. CDR3 length equals 13 residues. Per germline, CDR1 MNHEY and CDR2 SVGAGI. V lost 5 bases to trimming and J lost 2 bases, with 10 bases between them.

The CDR3: CASTRGGPIGTDTQYF. CDR3 nucleotide sequence: TGTGCCAGCACCCGGGGAGGGCCGATTGGCACAGATACGCAGTATTTT. The gene calls are TRBV28 and TRBJ2-3; 7 bases agree with TRBD2. Trimming removed 7 bases from V and 1 base from J; junction bases left unmatched: 11. The V gene's germline CDR1 is MDHEN and CDR2 SYDVKM. The CDR3 runs to 16 residues.

The chain couples TRBV3-1 (or the pseudogene TRBV3-2) to TRBJ2-1, with 12 positions matching TRBD1. Germline CDR1 and CDR2: LGHDT and YNNKEL (reference sequence). V shed 5 bases and J 8 bases; nucleotides not matched to a gene: 7. The CDR3 spans 15 residues. As DNA, the CDR3 is TGTGCCAGCAGCGCCCGGGACAGGGGGCGTGATGAGCAGTTCTTC. Protein: CASSARDRGRDEQFF.

The chain uses TRBV3-1 (or the pseudogene TRBV3-2) and TRBJ2-1, with D maybe TRBD2 (5 bases). Germline values: CDR1 LGHDT, CDR2 YNNKEL (reference sequence). V shed 0 bases and J shed 0 bases, with 15 bases lying between them. This CDR3 is 18 amino acids long. CDR3 in amino acids: CASSQDRSGRGSYNEQFF. CDR3 coding DNA: TGTGCCAGCAGCCAAGATCGGTCGGGCCGGGGCTCCTACAATGAGCAGTTCTTC.

The chain links TRBV3-1 (or the pseudogene TRBV3-2) to TRBJ1-5; D remains ambiguous. V lost 0 bases and J 6 bases, leaving 3 bases between the germline ends. This CDR3 spans 12 amino acids. Germline V gene data show CDR1 as LGHDT and CDR2 as YNNKEL (reference sequence). The CDR3 here is CASSQDGQPQHF. The CDR3 region has the DNA TGTGCCAGCAGCCAAGACGGTCAGCCCCAGCATTTT.

CDR3: CASSPLQGRRTEAFF. The CDR3 region has the DNA TGCGCCAGCAGCCCGCTACAGGGGCGGAGGACTGAAGCTTTCTTT. The chain joins TRBV5-1 to TRBJ1-1; 7 bases align to TRBD1. There are 15 residues in the CDR3. Germline values: CDR1 SGHRS, CDR2 YFSETQ. V gave up 4 bases and J gave up 5 bases; unmatched junction bases: 11.

The J gene is TRBJ2-3, the V gene TRBV24-1, with D tentatively TRBD1 (6 bases). Trimming took off 3 bases at V and 4 bases at J, with 13 bases between the two ends. The CDR3 extends over 15 amino acids. Germline CDR1 KGHDR, CDR2 SFDVKD. CDR3 nucleotides: TGTGCCACCAGTGATGCCACAGGGTTGGCAGATACGCAGTATTTT. Translating gives CATSDATGLADTQYF.

The chain combines TRBV5-1 with TRBJ1-1, with 8 bases that match TRBD1. Germline V gene sequence: CDR1 SGHRS, CDR2 YFSETQ. This CDR3 is 12 amino acids long. The V gene end was trimmed by 3 bases and the J gene end by 7 bases; junction bases not matched to a gene: 2. The CDR3 loop reads CASSYGQGEAFF. Here the CDR3 DNA reads TGCGCCAGCAGCTACGGACAGGGTGAAGCTTTCTTT.

In its sample, this clone was seen a few times. This sequence joins TRBV11-2 and TRBJ2-7, with 8 bases matching TRBD2. The CDR3 extends over 14 amino acids. Trimming at V came to 2 bases and at J to 2 bases, leaving 2 bases not matched to a gene. Germline CDR1 is SGHAT and CDR2 is FQNNGV. This chain's CDR3 is CASSLHSGTYEQYF. In DNA, the CDR3 is TGTGCCAGCAGCTTACATAGCGGGACCTACGAGCAGTACTTC.

J is TRBJ2-3 and V is TRBV11-2; D is perhaps TRBD1 (6 bases). Germline loops: CDR1 SGHAT, CDR2 FQNNGV. The ends were cut back, 1 base at V and 1 base at J, with 9 bases in the middle. The CDR3 runs to 15 residues. CDR3 DNA sequence: TGTGCCAGCAGCTTAGGAGGGGGAGGCACAGATACGCAGTATTTT. It codes for CASSLGGGGTDTQYF.

This clone was seen a handful of times. The chain recombines TRBV20-1 with TRBJ1-2; 8 nucleotides match TRBD1. CDR1 DFQATT and CDR2 SNEGSKA come from the germline V gene (reference sequence). With 4 bases clipped from V and 6 bases from J, the junction kept 1 base outside the gene matches. The CDR3 is 11 amino acids. CDR3 amino acids: CSAMTGDGYTF. DNA of the CDR3: TGCAGTGCTATGACAGGGGATGGCTACACCTTC.

This chain uses TRBV24-1 with TRBJ2-5, with D maybe TRBD1 (5 bases). Germline V gene data show CDR1 as KGHDR and CDR2 as SFDVKD. The CDR3 runs 14 residues. V dropped 5 bases and J dropped 2 bases, with 11 bases sitting between them. CDR3 nucleotides: TGTGCCACCAGTGTGGCAGGGTCACAAGAGACCCAGTACTTC. This sequence encodes CATSVAGSQETQYF.